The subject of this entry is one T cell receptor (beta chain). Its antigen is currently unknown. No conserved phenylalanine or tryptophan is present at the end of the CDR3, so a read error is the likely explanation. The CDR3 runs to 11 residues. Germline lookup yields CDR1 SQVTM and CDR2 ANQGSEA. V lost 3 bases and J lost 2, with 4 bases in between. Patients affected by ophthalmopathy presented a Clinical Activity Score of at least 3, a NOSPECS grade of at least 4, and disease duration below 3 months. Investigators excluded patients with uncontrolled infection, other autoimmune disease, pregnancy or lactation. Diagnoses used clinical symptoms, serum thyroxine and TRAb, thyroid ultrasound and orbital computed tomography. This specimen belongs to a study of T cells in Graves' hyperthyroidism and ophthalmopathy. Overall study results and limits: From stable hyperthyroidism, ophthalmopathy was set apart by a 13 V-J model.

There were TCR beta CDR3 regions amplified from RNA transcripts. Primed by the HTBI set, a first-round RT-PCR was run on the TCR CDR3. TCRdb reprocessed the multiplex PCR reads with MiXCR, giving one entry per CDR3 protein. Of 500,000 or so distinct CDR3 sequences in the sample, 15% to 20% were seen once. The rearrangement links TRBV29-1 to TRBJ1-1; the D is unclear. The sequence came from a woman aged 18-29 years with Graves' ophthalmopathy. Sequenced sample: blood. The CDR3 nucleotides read TGCAGCGTTGAGGGAAACACTGAAGCTTTCTCT. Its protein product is CSVEGNTEAFS.